This TCR beta chain was recovered during a study of cytomegalovirus exposure and HLA in healthy donors. Primers: 60 Vbeta forward and 13 Jbeta reverse. In the study's own analysis: Per a later analysis, the number of unique TCR beta chains was some 82 million, of which about 10 million were shared. Clones were read by immunoSEQ multiplex PCR, and TCRdb kept only the in-frame ones, dropping some. The V and J calls and the clone size are those of that table, but D and trimming were determined from the DNA. In the table there are approximately 170,000 clones, around 77% of which are singletons. The CDR3 spans 15 residues. V lost 1 base, J lost 4 bases, and 12 bases lay in between. Germline CDR1 MGHRA, CDR2 YSYEKL.

The sample consisted of PBMCs. The chain couples TRBV4-1 to TRBJ2-3; possible D gene TRBD2, 5 bases. The sequence was collected from a man aged 35 to 55 in good health and CMV-seronegative. CDR3: CASSQGVARSDTQYF. CDR3 bases: TGCGCCAGCAGCCAAGGGGTAGCGCGATCAGATACGCAGTATTTT.